This TCR beta chain was found in a study of T-cell reconstitution after alpha-beta-depleted transplantation in children. This clonotype has a count of ten or more. The CDR3 spans 15 residues. Losses at the gene ends were 4 bases for V and 7 bases for J; bases not matched to a gene: 9. The germline gives CDR1 SGHTA, CDR2 FQGNSA. Unique molecular identifiers were incorporated during preparation of the TCRbeta library. TCRdb re-derived calls from the PCR reads in MiXCR, one entry per CDR3 protein. The sample consists of 200,000 to 250,000 distinct CDR3 sequences, 9.5% to 13% of them appearing once. The clonotype comes from a child under three years old with acute myeloid leukemia, due to receive a stem cell transplant. This rearrangement joins TRBV7-2 to TRBJ1-5; 8 bases agree with TRBD1. Sequencing used PBMCs, obtained before TCRalphabeta/CD19-depleted stem cell transplant. CDR3 nucleotides: TGTGCCAGCAGCTCCCAGGGGGCGCTTTCGCAGCCCCAGCATTTT. Translating gives CASSSQGALSQPQHF.